This T cell receptor (beta chain) was recorded in a study of Graves' ophthalmopathy and Graves' hyperthyroidism (dated by TCRdb to the late 2010s). Turning to the overall study: A patient counted as having stable hyperthyroidism if there was no progression to ophthalmopathy within 18 months of follow-up. The study used TCR beta repertoire signatures to distinguish Graves' ophthalmopathy from Graves' hyperthyroidism and to predict progression to ophthalmopathy. In total, approximately 130 blood samples were TCR-sequenced: some 43 ophthalmopathy, around 75 hyperthyroidism and some 17 hyperthyroidism-to-ophthalmopathy patients. To explore V-J signatures that distinguish ophthalmopathy from hyperthyroidism, a discovery set of 100 patients was enrolled, made up of around 40 with ophthalmopathy and some 58 with stable hyperthyroidism. For independent validation, a separate cohort was made up of 18 hyperthyroidism patients plus 17 patients who later progressed from hyperthyroidism to ophthalmopathy. In roughly 6 hyperthyroidism patients, the T-cell repertoires found in thyroid tissue were compared with those found in blood. Following sampling, methimazole starting at 30 mg daily was administered to hyperthyroidism patients, and high-dose intravenous methylprednisolone was administered to ophthalmopathy patients. Broader findings and caveats from the paper: Sample size was not predetermined statistically, and investigators were not blinded to group allocation. In validation, the model predicted ophthalmopathy progression with about 71% sensitivity and around 72% specificity; approximately 12 predicted patients were CT-confirmed with GO in a median of around 6.5 months. Most expanded thyroid clonotypes with a frequency above 0.001 also appeared in blood, which suggests that blood repertoires may reflect the immune response in the thyroid. The 13-signature model separated ophthalmopathy from stable hyperthyroidism with around 90% sensitivity and approximately 83% specificity in cross-validation, and 80%/75% in the test set.

Hyperthyroidism patients were newly diagnosed, were aged 18 to 65 years, and had a disease duration under 2 months. Anyone with other autoimmune diseases, uncontrolled infections, pregnancy or lactation was excluded from the study. Diagnosis was based on clinical symptoms, serum thyroxine, TRAb, thyroid ultrasound and orbital computed tomography. Total RNA was extracted with Trizol reagent and quality-checked on an Agilent 2100 Bioanalyzer. Inclusive of the bounding cysteine and phenylalanine, the CDR3 is 12 residues long. Of the read, only the CDR3 DNA is kept; its 36 bases are in frame from base 1. As encoded in the germline V gene (reference sequence), CDR1 is LNHDA while CDR2 is SQIVND. The germline ends are 10 bases apart after V is trimmed by 6 bases and J by 5 bases. Notes on this clonotype: Its antigen remains unidentified. Per-base qualities were not stored, and no clone one base away is much larger.

TCR beta CDR3 regions were amplified from RNA transcripts for repertoire sequencing. HTBI primers and the Qiagen OneStep RT-PCR kit were used in a first-round RT-PCR, which was followed by a second-round multiplex PCR, size selection and purification. Libraries were sequenced on an Illumina HiSeq2000 using paired-end 100 bp reads. Per the original workflow: SOAPnuke was used to process the reads, removing any read that contained adapters or uncalled bases, had a mean Phred below 15, or lacked an exact match to the constant primer or identifier. COPE v1.2.5 was used to merge high-quality paired reads. Each unique nucleotide sequence was treated as a clonotype, and MiTCR v1.1 was used to align the clonotypes to the IMGT TRB V, D and J references. Analysis was restricted to V-J combinations with a frequency above 0.0001, which covered over 98% of repertoires. For each V-J combination, a TCR clonal expansion and chaos score was defined as F50 clonal expansion divided by the chaos observed in the TCRdist matrix. Features were reduced by Welch's t-statistics and random forest to over 10 V-J combinations, which fed a naive Bayes classifier. Thyroid-blood repertoire similarity was quantified with the Morisita-Horn index. In TCRdb, the public reads were trimmed at Q25 with fastp and aligned with MiXCR, with productive beta chains retained. Duplicate CDR3 protein sequences are folded into a single record with the most common DNA and genes. The V and J calls reflect TCRdb's pipeline rather than the authors' work. The sample table shows around 590,000 distinct CDR3 sequences, and roughly 39% are seen once. Roughly 4% of the sample rests with the top ten.

This chain is built from TRBV19 and TRBJ2-5; a weak D assignment points to TRBD1 (5 bases agree). The clonotype originates from an adult man with Graves' hyperthyroidism. Specimen: peripheral blood or thyroid tissue (not recorded which). The nucleotide sequence reads as follows: TGTGCCAGTAGCGAACAGGAGGAGACCCAGTACTTC. It codes for CASSEQEETQYF. Where the CDR3 stops, the reference TRBV19 and TRBJ2-5 genes take over; the full variable domain is DGGITQSPKYLFRKEGQNVTLSCEQNLNHDAMYWYRQDPGQGLRLIYYSQIVNDFQKGDIAEGYSVSREKKESFPLTVTSAQKNPTAFYLCASSEQEETQYFGPGTRLLVL.